The sequence of this T cell receptor beta chain was determined in a study of blood T cells in healthy people across ages. Next came a second PCR, run for roughly 6 to 11 cycles, which used a sample-barcoded 5' primer along with a J-beta primer mix. Every cDNA molecule bore a tag from a template-switch adaptor containing 12 random nucleotides. TCRdb itself ran the 5' RACE reads through MiXCR, one entry per CDR3 protein. Counted here are about 640,000 distinct CDR3 sequences, about 43% occurring once; the ten biggest clones make up about 30%. Study-wide points: Diversity figures derived from one million T cells were judged to underestimate the true value. Older individuals had lower TCR beta diversity per million T cells (the decline was roughly linear).

This clonotype was detected a few times. Its antigen is currently unknown. Each sample used at least 7 million PBMCs. The V gene's germline CDR1 is SGHAT and CDR2 FQDESV (reference sequence). V gave up 5 bases and J gave up 11 bases; unmatched junction bases: 14. This CDR3 has 14 amino acids. The source is a man aged 80 or over in good health. Sequencing was performed on blood. The V and J genes are TRBV11-1 and TRBJ2-5, with TRBD1 matching 7 bases. The CDR3 DNA reads as TGTGCCAGCAGCCCCCGGGACAGAAGCCGCCAACAGTACTTC. This sequence encodes CASSPRDRSRQQYF.